This T cell receptor (beta chain) was identified during a study of blood T cell repertoires in COVID-19. The overall study: From the United States, Italy and Spain came samples of acute and convalescent COVID-19. Sources were T cells, B-cell-depleted T cells, or PBMCs; the material itself was cDNA or gDNA.

The CDR3 has 15 residues. V lost 4 bases to trimming and J lost 4 bases; unmatched junction nucleotides: 8. Germline assignment: CDR1 SGHVS and CDR2 FNYEAQ. In the authors' workflow: The assay estimated nucleated cells by amplifying reference gene primers. Generated by immunoSEQ multiplex PCR, the TCRdb table keeps only in-frame clones and is missing some. V, J and clone size derive from that table, while D and trimming were established from the DNA sequence. Seen here are around 700,000 clones, just under 90% observed once, and the top ten hold under 0.3%. This TCR was recovered from a woman aged 18-29 years with acute or convalescent COVID-19. V is TRBV7-6 and J is TRBJ1-2; 8 positions match TRBD1. The sample taken for sequencing was peripheral blood. The DNA for the CDR3 is TGTGCCAGCAGCTCAGCAGGGGGCCTGGCCTATGGCTACACCTTC. This sequence encodes CASSSAGGLAYGYTF.